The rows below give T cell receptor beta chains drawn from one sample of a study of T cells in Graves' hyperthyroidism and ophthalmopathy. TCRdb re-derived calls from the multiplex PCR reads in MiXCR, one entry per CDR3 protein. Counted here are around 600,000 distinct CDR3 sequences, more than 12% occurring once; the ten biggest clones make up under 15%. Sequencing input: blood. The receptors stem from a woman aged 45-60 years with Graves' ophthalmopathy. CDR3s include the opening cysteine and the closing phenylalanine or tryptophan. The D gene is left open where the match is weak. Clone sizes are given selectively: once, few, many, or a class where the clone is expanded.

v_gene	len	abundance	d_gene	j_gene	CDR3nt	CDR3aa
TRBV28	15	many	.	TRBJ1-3	TGTGCCAGCAGTTTCCGGCAGCTCTCTGGAAACACCATATATTTT	CASSFRQLSGNTIYF
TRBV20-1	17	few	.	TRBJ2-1	TGCAGTGCTAGAGGAGATCAAGGAGCGCTCTCCTACAATGAGCAGTTCTTC	CSARGDQGALSYNEQFF
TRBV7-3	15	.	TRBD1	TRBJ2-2	TGTGCCAGCAGCTTGGGGGACAGGAACACCGGGGAGCTGTTTTTT	CASSLGDRNTGELFF
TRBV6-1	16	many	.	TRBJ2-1	TGTGCCAGCAGATCGAACAGGCGAGGTACATACAATGAGCAGTTCTTC	CASRSNRRGTYNEQFF
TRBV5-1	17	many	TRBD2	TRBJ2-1	TGCGCCAGCAGCCCCGGGACTAGCGGGAGGGCCGGTAGTGAGCAGTTCTTC	CASSPGTSGRAGSEQFF
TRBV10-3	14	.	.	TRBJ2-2	TGTGCCATCACTGGGACTTTGAACACCGGGGAGCTGTTTTTT	CAITGTLNTGELFF
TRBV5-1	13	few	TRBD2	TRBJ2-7	TGCGCCAGCAGGACTAGCGGGAGAAGCGAGCAGTACTTC	CASRTSGRSEQYF
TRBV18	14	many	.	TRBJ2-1	TGTGCCAGCTCACCACGACAGCTATACAATGAGCAGTTCTTC	CASSPRQLYNEQFF
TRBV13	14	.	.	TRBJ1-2	TGTGCCAGCAGCTTAGAGACAGTCAACTATGGCTACACCTTC	CASSLETVNYGYTF
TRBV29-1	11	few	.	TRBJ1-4	TGCAGCGGATCAATAACAGGAAAACTGTTTTTT	CSGSITGKLFF
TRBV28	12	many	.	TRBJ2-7	TGTGCCAGCAGTTTCACGAAGCACGAGCAGTACTTC	CASSFTKHEQYF
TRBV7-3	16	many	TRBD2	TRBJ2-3	TGTGCCAGCAGCTTAAATAGCGGGGCTAGCACAGATACGCAGTATTTT	CASSLNSGASTDTQYF
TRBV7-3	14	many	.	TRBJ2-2	TGTGCCAGCAGCCTACGGGACCGCACCGGGGAGCTGTTTTTT	CASSLRDRTGELFF
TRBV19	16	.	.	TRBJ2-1	TGTGCCAGTAGTATTGCAGGTAGCGGCTCCTACAATGAGCAGTTCTTC	CASSIAGSGSYNEQFF
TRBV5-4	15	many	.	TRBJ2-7	TGTGCCAGCAGCTTGTATTGGGGGGAAACTGACGAGCAGTACTTC	CASSLYWGETDEQYF
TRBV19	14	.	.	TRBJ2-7	TGTGCCAGTAGTAGTCCAGGGTTCTCCTACGAGCAGTACTTC	CASSSPGFSYEQYF
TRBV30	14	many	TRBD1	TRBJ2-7	TGTGCCTGGAGGGAAGGACAGGGATCCTACGAGCAGTACTTC	CAWREGQGSYEQYF
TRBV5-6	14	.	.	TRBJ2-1	TGTGCCAGCCCACAATTGACAGAGACCAATGAGCAGTTCTTC	CASPQLTETNEQFF
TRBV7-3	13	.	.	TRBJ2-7	TGTGCCAGCAGCTTAGATAGGGTCAATGAGCAGTACTTC	CASSLDRVNEQYF
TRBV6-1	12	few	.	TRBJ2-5	TGTGCCAGCAGGAAAACCCTGGAGACCCAGTACTTC	CASRKTLETQYF
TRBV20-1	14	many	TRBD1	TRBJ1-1	TGCAGTGCGAATAGACAGGGGGCGGGCACTGAAGCTTTCTTT	CSANRQGAGTEAFF
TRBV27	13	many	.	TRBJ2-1	TGTGCCAGCAGTTTCGGGCAGCACAATGAGCAGTTCTTC	CASSFGQHNEQFF
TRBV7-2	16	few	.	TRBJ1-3	TGTGCCAGCAGCAAGCAACAACGGACAAGTGGAAACACCATATATTTT	CASSKQQRTSGNTIYF
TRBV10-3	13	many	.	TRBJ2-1	TGTGCCATACTACCAGGGGAAAGGAGTGAGCAGTTCTTC	CAILPGERSEQFF
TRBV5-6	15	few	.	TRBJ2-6	TGTGCCAGCAGCGGACCAGGGACTGGGGCCAACGTCCTGACTTTC	CASSGPGTGANVLTF
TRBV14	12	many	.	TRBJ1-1	TGTGCCAGCAGCCATACAGGGAGTGAAGCTTTCTTT	CASSHTGSEAFF
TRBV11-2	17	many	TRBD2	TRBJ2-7	TGTGCCAGCAGCTTAGATGTTAGGCGGGAGGAGATATACGAGCAGTACTTC	CASSLDVRREEIYEQYF
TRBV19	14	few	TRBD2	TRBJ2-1	TGTGCCAGTAGTATAACCGGGACTAGCGGGAGCGAGTTCTTC	CASSITGTSGSEFF
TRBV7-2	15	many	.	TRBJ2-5	TGTGCCAGCAGCTTAGATATCTCCTTATCGGAGACCCAGTACTTC	CASSLDISLSETQYF
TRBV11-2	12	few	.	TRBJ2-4	TGTGCCAGCAGCGAGAGCCGGGAAATACAGTACTTC	CASSESREIQYF
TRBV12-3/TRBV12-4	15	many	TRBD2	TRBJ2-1	TGTGCCAGCAGTCAGGGACTAGCCGGTTATCATGAGCAGTTCTTC	CASSQGLAGYHEQFF
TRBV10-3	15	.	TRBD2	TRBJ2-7	TGTGCCATCGGACCCGTGACTAGCGGGAGCTACGAGCAGTACTTC	CAIGPVTSGSYEQYF
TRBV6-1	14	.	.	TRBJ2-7	TGTGCCAGCAGCTCACTAGCGGGACAGGGGGAGCAGTACTTC	CASSSLAGQGEQYF
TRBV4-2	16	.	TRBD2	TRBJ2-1	TGTGCCAGCCCCCGTTCTTTGGGGGGAGGGGACAATGAGCAGTTCTTC	CASPRSLGGGDNEQFF
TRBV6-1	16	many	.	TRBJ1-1	TGTGCCAGCAGTTATCCGGCGGGGGGGGTGAACACTGAAGCTTTCTTT	CASSYPAGGVNTEAFF
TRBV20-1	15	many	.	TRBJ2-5	TGCAGTGCTAGAGATGCGAGGGACACACAAGAGACCCAGTACTTC	CSARDARDTQETQYF
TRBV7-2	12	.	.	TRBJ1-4	TGTGCCAGCAGTGTCGCCGAGGAAAAACTGTTTTTT	CASSVAEEKLFF
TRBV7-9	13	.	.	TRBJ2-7	TGTGCCAGCAGCTCCGGGCCCAACGTCGAGCAGTACTTC	CASSSGPNVEQYF
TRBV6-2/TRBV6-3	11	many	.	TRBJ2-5	TGTGCCAGCAGGATCATGAAGACCCAGTACTTC	CASRIMKTQYF
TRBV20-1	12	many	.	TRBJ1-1	TGCAGTGCTACCCTGTATGGGGTCGAAGCTTTCTTT	CSATLYGVEAFF
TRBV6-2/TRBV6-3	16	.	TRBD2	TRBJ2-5	TGTGCCAGCAGCTACTCCCCGACTAGCGGGAGCCCACTCCCCTACTTC	CASSYSPTSGSPLPYF
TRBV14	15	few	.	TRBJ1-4	TGTGCCAGCAGCCAAGATAAGGGAACTAATGAAAAACTGTTTTTT	CASSQDKGTNEKLFF
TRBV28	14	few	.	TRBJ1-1	TGTGCCAGCAGTTTAAGCTCTCTTGTCACTGAAGCTTTCTTT	CASSLSSLVTEAFF
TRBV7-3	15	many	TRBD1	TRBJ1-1	TGTGCCAGCAGCTGGACAGGGGGCAAGGGTACTGAAGCTTTCTTT	CASSWTGGKGTEAFF
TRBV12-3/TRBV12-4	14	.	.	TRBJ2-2	TGTGCCAGCAATTTAGGGGGGCATAACGGGGAGCTGTTTTTT	CASNLGGHNGELFF
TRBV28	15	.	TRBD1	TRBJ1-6	TGTGCCAGCAGTTTAGCGACAGGGGGCGGCTCACCCCTCCACTTT	CASSLATGGGSPLHF
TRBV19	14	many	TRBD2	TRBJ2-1	TGTGCCAGTAGGGGACTAGCGGGCTACAATGAGCAGTTCTTC	CASRGLAGYNEQFF
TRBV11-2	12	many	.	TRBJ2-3	TGTGCCAGCAGCGCCGACAGGGATACGCAGTATTTT	CASSADRDTQYF
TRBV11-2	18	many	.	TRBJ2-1	TGTGCCAGCAGCTTAGGCGTAGGTGGGATTGGGACTTTCAATGAGCAGTTCTTC	CASSLGVGGIGTFNEQFF
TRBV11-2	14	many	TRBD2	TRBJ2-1	TGTGCCAGCAGAAAGGCGGGAGGGCCGGTTGAGCAGTTCTTC	CASRKAGGPVEQFF
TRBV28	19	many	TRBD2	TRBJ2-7	TGTGCCAGCAGTTTAAGTCGGACGATAATAGCGGGAGATACTTTCGAGCAGTACTTC	CASSLSRTIIAGDTFEQYF
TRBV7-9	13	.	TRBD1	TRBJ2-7	TGTGCCAGCAGCTCAGGGGGCCTCCACGAGCAGTACTTC	CASSSGGLHEQYF
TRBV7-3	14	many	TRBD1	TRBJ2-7	TGTGCCAGCAGCGTCGGGACAGGGATTGGAGAGCAGTACTTC	CASSVGTGIGEQYF
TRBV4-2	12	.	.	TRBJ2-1	TGTGCCAGCAGCCAAGATAAGGGTGAGCAGTTCTTC	CASSQDKGEQFF